The 31 T cell receptor beta chains given below trace back to one sample, sequenced in a study of cytomegalovirus exposure and HLA in healthy donors. PCR amplification relied on 60 Vbeta primers (plus 13 Jbeta primers). Some clones are missing from TCRdb's copy, which holds only in-frame ones; the method was immunoSEQ multiplex PCR. Among some 120,000 clones listed, approximately 80% were seen once. Sequenced input: PBMCs. These receptor sequences come from a man between 18 and 35 years old in good health and CMV-seronegative.

This clone was found once. The chain combines TRBV19 with TRBJ1-2, with 8 bases aligning to TRBD1. Germline V lookup: CDR1 LNHDA, CDR2 SQIVND (reference sequence). The CDR3 spans 17 residues. The trim removed 6 bases at V and 0 bases at J, leaving 12 bases unmatched. The chain's CDR3 is CASSPTGGHLANYGYTF. The CDR3 coding sequence is TGTGCCAGTAGCCCTACAGGGGGTCACCTCGCTAACTATGGCTACACCTTC.

The chain recombines TRBV25-1 with TRBJ2-2; 7 bases align to TRBD1. V lost 5 bases and J lost 2; bases outside the gene matches: 11. The CDR3 runs 17 residues. The germline gives CDR1 MGHDK, CDR2 SYGVNS. Here the CDR3 reads CASSRGRSTVNTGELFF. As DNA, the CDR3 is TGTGCCAGCAGTAGGGGGCGGTCGACGGTCAACACCGGGGAGCTGTTTTTT.

J is TRBJ2-7 and V is TRBV6-5, with 8 bases identical to TRBD1. The CDR3 loop spans 13 amino acids. V was clipped by 5 bases and J by 5 bases; unmatched bases: 5. Germline V gives CDR1 MNHEY, CDR2 SVGAGI. For the CDR3, the DNA is TGTGCCAGCAGTCGGACAGGGCGCCACGAGCAGTACTTC. Protein: CASSRTGRHEQYF.

V gene TRBV5-1 combines with J gene TRBJ2-5; D might be TRBD1 (5 bases). With 0 bases removed from V and 2 bases from J, the gap between germline ends came to 8 bases. Germline assignment: CDR1 SGHRS and CDR2 YFSETQ. CDR3 length: 14 amino acids. The CDR3 reads CASSLGDRQETQYF. For the CDR3, the DNA is TGCGCCAGCAGCTTGGGAGACAGACAAGAGACCCAGTACTTC. Full variable domain (rest looked up from reference TRBV5-1 and TRBJ2-5): KAGVTQTPRYLIKTRGQQVTLSCSPISGHRSVSWYQQTPGQGLQFLFEYFSETQRNKGNFPGRFSGRQFSNSRSEMNVSTLELGDSALYLCASSLGDRQETQYFGPGTRLLVL.

V is TRBV5-4 and J is TRBJ2-3, with 9 bases identical to TRBD2. From germline, CDR1 is SGHNT and CDR2 YYREEE (reference sequence). The CDR3 has 18 amino acids. V lost 0 bases and J lost 5; bases outside the gene matches: 13. This CDR3 is CASSLARLAGGRGDTQYF. Written as DNA, the CDR3 is TGTGCCAGCAGCTTGGCGCGGCTGGCGGGGGGGCGTGGAGATACGCAGTATTTT.

J is TRBJ1-2 and V is TRBV5-4; 10 bases match TRBD1. The germline V gene encodes CDR1 SGHNT and CDR2 YYREEE (reference sequence). The ends lost 2 bases at V and 8 bases at J; junction bases unmatched: 6. This CDR3 is 14 amino acids long. The CDR3: CASSLDRGPRGYTF. CDR3 in DNA: TGTGCCAGCAGCTTAGACAGGGGGCCCCGAGGCTACACCTTC.

A few counts support this clone. The chain employs TRBV5-1 and TRBJ1-1; 7 nucleotides match TRBD1. V gave up 4 bases and J gave up 7 bases; unmatched junction bases: 7. CDR3 length equals 13 residues. CDR1 is SGHRS, CDR2 YFSETQ, per germline. The CDR3 sequence is CASSLTGLHEAFF. The CDR3 nucleotides read TGCGCCAGCAGCCTGACAGGGCTTCATGAAGCTTTCTTT.

The J gene is TRBJ1-2, the V gene TRBV27; D may be TRBD1 (6 bases). CDR3 size: 13 residues. V was trimmed by 3 bases and J by 8 bases, leaving 13 bases between them. Germline V gives CDR1 MNHEY, CDR2 SMNVEV (reference sequence). The CDR3 DNA reads TGTGCCAGCAGTTTCCCAGGGGCGGCGGGCTACACCTTC. This encodes CASSFPGAAGYTF.

The CDR3 DNA sequence: TGTGCCAGCAGCAAGACAGGTGTCGATACGCAGTATTTT. Encoded protein: CASSKTGVDTQYF. The chain links TRBV7-6 to TRBJ2-3, with D tentatively TRBD1 (6 bases). The CDR3 spans 13 residues. Germline lookup yields CDR1 SGHVS and CDR2 FNYEAQ. V was pared by 5 bases and J by 6 bases, with 12 bases between.

The chain combines TRBV7-9 with TRBJ1-1; TRBD1 matches 10 bases. The CDR3 spans 16 residues. Unmatched junction bases numbered 3, after V lost 1 base and J lost 1 base. The germline CDR1 and CDR2 sequences are SEHNR and FQNEAQ (reference sequence). The CDR3 sequence: CASSLGRTGGNTEAFF. The CDR3 DNA sequence: TGTGCCAGCAGCTTAGGGAGGACAGGGGGGAACACTGAAGCTTTCTTT.

The V gene is TRBV4-1, the J gene TRBJ1-5; D remains unclear. Per germline, CDR1 MGHRA and CDR2 YSYEKL. The CDR3 has 16 residues. Trimming shortened V by 4 bases and J by 2 bases, and 15 bases separated the two germline ends. The CDR3 sequence is CASSPTDPGGNQPQHF. Here the CDR3 DNA reads TGCGCCAGCAGCCCTACCGACCCGGGAGGCAATCAGCCCCAGCATTTT.

The chain couples TRBV11-1 to TRBJ2-2; D not certain. The length of the CDR3 is 12 residues. Germline V gives CDR1 SGHAT, CDR2 FQDESV (reference sequence). Trimming stripped 4 bases from V and 4 bases from J, with 4 bases between. CDR3 nucleotide sequence: TGTGCCAGCAGCTCAGGCACCGGGGAGCTGTTTTTT. This encodes CASSSGTGELFF.

This sequence joins TRBV2 and TRBJ2-3; D unclear. Trimming took 10 bases from V and 3 from J, leaving 11 bases between them. The CDR3 spans 12 residues. Looked up from germline, CDR1 is SNHLY and CDR2 is FYNNEI. The CDR3 nucleotides read TGTGCCATCCGCGGAAATACAGATACGCAGTATTTT. Translation: CAIRGNTDTQYF.

The V call is TRBV6-1, the J call TRBJ1-2; D unresolved. Trimming shortened V by 1 base and J by 8 bases, and 8 bases separated the two germline ends. The CDR3 contains 12 residues. Germline V gene lookup returns CDR1 MNHNS and CDR2 SASEGT. This CDR3 reads CASSEELRGYTF. Here the CDR3 DNA reads TGTGCCAGCAGTGAAGAGCTGAGGGGCTACACCTTC.

The V call is TRBV5-1, the J call TRBJ2-7, with D perhaps TRBD1 (7 bases). This CDR3 has 16 residues. The V gene lost 3 bases and the J gene lost 2 bases, with 18 bases spanning the gap. Germline lookup yields CDR1 SGHRS and CDR2 YFSETQ. The CDR3 is CASSSWGGDRAYEQYF. In DNA, the CDR3 is TGCGCCAGCAGCTCCTGGGGCGGGGACAGAGCCTACGAGCAGTACTTC.

The genes are TRBV15 and TRBJ2-2, with 11 positions matching TRBD1. Losses at the gene ends were 0 bases for V and 5 bases for J; bases not matched to a gene: 5. Germline V CDR1 and CDR2: LNHNV, YYDKDF (reference sequence). This CDR3 comprises 17 residues. This CDR3 is CATSRDGQGAFTGELFF. DNA for the CDR3: TGTGCCACCAGCAGAGATGGACAGGGGGCTTTTACCGGGGAGCTGTTTTTT.

The chain uses TRBV7-6 and TRBJ2-3, with D unresolved. Germline CDR1 is SGHVS and CDR2 is FNYEAQ. CDR3 size: 14 residues. The CDR3 is CAVGGMMSTDTQYF. DNA of the CDR3: TGTGCTGTTGGTGGTATGATGAGTACAGATACGCAGTATTTT.

The V call is TRBV15, the J call TRBJ2-7; 7 nucleotides align to TRBD1. CDR1 is LNHNV, CDR2 YYDKDF, per germline (reference sequence). The J segment lost 3 bases and the V segment lost 0 bases, leaving 5 bases of the junction unmatched. The CDR3 spans 15 residues. In nucleotides, the CDR3 is TGTGCCACCAGCAGAGACTCGACAGGGCGCTACGAGCAGTACTTC. Protein sequence: CATSRDSTGRYEQYF.

The genes are TRBV27 and TRBJ1-1; D is perhaps TRBD1 (5 bases). This CDR3 contains 13 residues. In germline, CDR1 is MNHEY, CDR2 SMNVEV (reference sequence). V lost 6 bases to trimming and J lost 5 bases, with 13 bases between them. The CDR3 loop is CASSFTGFTEAFF. CDR3 in DNA: TGTGCCAGCAGCTTCACAGGTTTTACTGAAGCTTTCTTT.

The genes are TRBV9 and TRBJ1-4; D is possibly TRBD1 (6 bases). Germline V lookup: CDR1 SGDLS, CDR2 YYNGEE. This CDR3 contains 16 residues. The V end was cut by 0 bases, the J end by 3 bases, with 12 bases between. The CDR3 sequence is CASSVEGGSPNEKLFF. CDR3 sequence (DNA): TGTGCCAGCAGCGTAGAGGGGGGGAGCCCTAATGAAAAACTGTTTTTT.

This clone was recorded only once. The CDR3 coding sequence is TGTGCCAGCAGCCCCGGGTTGAACACTGAAGCTTTCTTT. Amino acid sequence: CASSPGLNTEAFF. The genes are TRBV11-3 and TRBJ1-1; D gene unclear. This CDR3 has 13 residues. V lost 5 bases and J lost 0, with 7 bases in between. Germline lookup yields CDR1 SGHNT and CDR2 YENEEA.

The V and J genes are TRBV5-4 and TRBJ2-7; D may be TRBD2 (7 bases). The germline CDR1 and CDR2 sequences are SGHNT and YYREEE (reference sequence). V was shortened by 0 bases and J by 7 bases, with 14 bases between the two germline ends. This CDR3 has 14 residues. DNA for the CDR3: TGTGCCAGCAGCTTGGAGCAGGGGAGGGGGGAGCAGTACTTC. Encoded protein: CASSLEQGRGEQYF.

The V call is TRBV13, the J call TRBJ2-7, with D uncertain. This CDR3 has 14 amino acids. The germline gives CDR1 PRHDT, CDR2 FYEKMQ (reference sequence). V lost 5 bases and J 3 bases, leaving 14 bases between the germline ends. The CDR3 spells CASSPGNNNYEQYF. The CDR3 DNA is TGTGCCAGCAGCCCAGGAAACAACAACTACGAGCAGTACTTC.

This clone was detected only a few times. The J gene is TRBJ2-5, the V gene TRBV15; D call uncertain. The CDR3 sequence is 15 residues long. Trimming left V 0 bases short and J 1 base short, with 9 bases between. Germline V gives CDR1 LNHNV, CDR2 YYDKDF (reference sequence). Here the CDR3 reads CATSRDLHSQETQYF. DNA for the CDR3: TGTGCCACCAGCAGAGATCTGCACAGCCAAGAGACCCAGTACTTC.

The chain carries TRBV18 and TRBJ1-5, with TRBD1 matching over 7 bases. The CDR3 covers 18 residues. The germline CDR1 and CDR2 sequences are KGHSH and LQKENI. V lost 3 bases and J lost 1; bases outside the gene matches: 12. CDR3 region: CASSPNLLGTESNQPQHF. In nucleotides, the CDR3 is TGTGCCAGCTCACCGAACCTCTTAGGGACAGAAAGCAATCAGCCCCAGCATTTT.

About this clone: It differs at one base from a far larger clone, so likely a read error. Other DNA sequences within the sample encode an identical CDR3. The J gene is TRBJ1-1, the V gene TRBV5-1, with D possibly matching TRBD1 (5 bases). The CDR3 extends over 12 amino acids. The V gene's germline CDR1 is SGHRS and CDR2 YFSETQ. V lost 1 base and J 5 bases, leaving 6 bases between the germline ends. CDR3 in amino acids: CASSLRGTEAFF. The DNA for the CDR3 is TGCGCCAGCAGCTTGCGGGGGACTGAAGCTTTCTTT.

V and J are TRBV5-6 and TRBJ2-2; a weak D match, TRBD2 (7 bases). V dropped 0 bases and J dropped 5 bases, with 14 bases sitting between them. Germline lookup yields CDR1 SGHDT and CDR2 YYEEEE. The CDR3 runs 16 residues. CDR3 DNA sequence: TGTGCCAGCAGCTTGGATCGGGGGGCGAGGACCGGGGAGCTGTTTTTT. Translating it yields CASSLDRGARTGELFF.

V is TRBV27 and J is TRBJ2-1; maybe TRBD2 (6 bases). Per the germline V gene, CDR1 is MNHEY and CDR2 is SMNVEV (reference sequence). Trimming took off 6 bases at V and 5 bases at J, with 17 bases between the two ends. This CDR3 is 15 amino acids long. This CDR3 reads CASSRDGGGDNEQFF. The DNA for the CDR3 is TGTGCCAGCAGCCGAGACGGGGGAGGAGACAATGAGCAGTTCTTC.

The chain combines TRBV6-5 with TRBJ2-7, with 12 bases matching TRBD2. The V gene's germline CDR1 is MNHEY and CDR2 SVGAGI. V trimming: 5 bases; J trimming: 6 bases; junction bases outside the gene matches: 8. This CDR3 spans 15 amino acids. In DNA, the CDR3 is TGTGCCAGCAGTAGGGCTAGCGGGGGGGCCCTCGAGCAGTACTTC. Protein product: CASSRASGGALEQYF.

J is TRBJ1-2 and V is TRBV6-1; 10 nucleotides agree with TRBD1. The J segment lost 4 bases and the V segment lost 3 bases, leaving 5 bases of the junction unmatched. Germline lookup yields CDR1 MNHNS and CDR2 SASEGT. The CDR3 covers 15 residues. CDR3 protein: CASSDPGQGSYGYTF. CDR3 DNA: TGTGCCAGCAGTGACCCGGGACAGGGGTCCTATGGCTACACCTTC.

The chain joins TRBV27 to TRBJ2-5; D might be TRBD2 (6 bases). The CDR3 is 15 residues long. The V end was cut by 1 base, the J end by 2 bases, with 11 bases between. In germline, CDR1 is MNHEY, CDR2 SMNVEV (reference sequence). DNA for the CDR3: TGTGCCAGCAGTTTATTAGGGGAGGCACAAGAGACCCAGTACTTC. Amino acids: CASSLLGEAQETQYF.